The rows below give T cell receptor beta chains drawn from one sample of a study of shared clonotypes between healthy human individuals. Some clones are missing from TCRdb's copy, which holds only in-frame ones; the method was immunoSEQ multiplex PCR. This sample yields some 2.1 million clones, of which 95% are seen a single time; approximately 0.13% belongs to the top ten. The sample taken for sequencing was naive CD4+ T cells sorted from blood. These receptor sequences come from a man between 18 and 29 years old in good health. Each CDR3 is given with its conserved first and last residue. D genes are given only for firm matches. Clone size, where shown, is once, few, many, or a class for clones that have expanded.

v_gene: TRBV5-1; d_gene: TRBD2; abundance: many; j_gene: TRBJ2-5; CDR3nt: TGCGCCAGCAGCTTGGGGACTAGCGGGGGTAGGGAGACCCAGTACTTC; CDR3aa: CASSLGTSGGRETQYF
v_gene: TRBV6-6; d_gene: TRBD1; abundance: -; j_gene: TRBJ2-3; CDR3nt: TGTGCCAGCAGTCAGGGACAGGGAGGGAGCACAGATACGCAGTATTTT; CDR3aa: CASSQGQGGSTDTQYF
v_gene: TRBV18; d_gene: -; abundance: -; j_gene: TRBJ2-5; CDR3nt: TGTGCCAGCTCACCCCAGGGTCGAGAGACCCAGTACTTC; CDR3aa: CASSPQGRETQYF
v_gene: TRBV4-3; d_gene: -; abundance: -; j_gene: TRBJ2-7; CDR3nt: TGCGCCAGCAGCCAAGTCAAAGGGCTCGAGCAGTACTTC; CDR3aa: CASSQVKGLEQYF
v_gene: TRBV18; d_gene: TRBD1; abundance: -; j_gene: TRBJ1-5; CDR3nt: TGTGCCAGCTCACTCGACAGGGGGCGATGGGAGCAGCCCCAGCATTTT; CDR3aa: CASSLDRGRWEQPQHF
v_gene: TRBV6-6; d_gene: -; abundance: -; j_gene: TRBJ2-7; CDR3nt: TGTGCCAGCAGTTTTCGGGACGCGAGCGCCTACGAGCAGTACTTC; CDR3aa: CASSFRDASAYEQYF
v_gene: TRBV11-2; d_gene: -; abundance: -; j_gene: TRBJ1-4; CDR3nt: TGTGCCAGCAGCTTAGTTAGAGACAGAGAAAAACTGTTTTTT; CDR3aa: CASSLVRDREKLFF
v_gene: TRBV5-4; d_gene: TRBD1; abundance: -; j_gene: TRBJ2-2; CDR3nt: TGTGCCAGCAGCTACTGGGGACAGGGTACCACCGGGGAGCTGTTTTTT; CDR3aa: CASSYWGQGTTGELFF
v_gene: TRBV19; d_gene: -; abundance: few; j_gene: TRBJ1-2; CDR3nt: TGTGCCAGTACAGGGGCCACCTTGGGGGACTATGGCTACACCTTC; CDR3aa: CASTGATLGDYGYTF
v_gene: TRBV6-5; d_gene: -; abundance: -; j_gene: TRBJ2-2; CDR3nt: TGTGCCACTTGTGTGGTCGCGAACACCGGGGAGCTGTTTTTT; CDR3aa: CATCVVANTGELFF
v_gene: TRBV5-1; d_gene: -; abundance: -; j_gene: TRBJ1-1; CDR3nt: TGCGCCAGCAGCTTGATCAGGGGCACTGAAGCTTTCTTT; CDR3aa: CASSLIRGTEAFF
v_gene: TRBV5-1; d_gene: -; abundance: -; j_gene: TRBJ1-1; CDR3nt: TGCGCCAGCAGCTTTAGGGGGACTGAAGCTTTCTTT; CDR3aa: CASSFRGTEAFF
v_gene: TRBV4-1; d_gene: -; abundance: -; j_gene: TRBJ2-3; CDR3nt: TGCGCCAGCAGCCAAGTTGTGATGGTAGCCACAGATACGCAGTATTTT; CDR3aa: CASSQVVMVATDTQYF
v_gene: TRBV25-1; d_gene: -; abundance: -; j_gene: TRBJ2-1; CDR3nt: TGTGCCAGCCGGGGACACCGTTCAATGGGGCAGTTCTTC; CDR3aa: CASRGHRSMGQFF
v_gene: TRBV4-1; d_gene: -; abundance: -; j_gene: TRBJ1-3; CDR3nt: TGCGCCAGCAGCCAAGAAGGGGTCCCCGGAAACACCATATATTTT; CDR3aa: CASSQEGVPGNTIYF
v_gene: TRBV27; d_gene: TRBD2; abundance: -; j_gene: TRBJ2-3; CDR3nt: TGTGCCAGCAGACTCGGGACTAGCGGGGGTCTCCGCACAGATACGCAGTATTTT; CDR3aa: CASRLGTSGGLRTDTQYF
v_gene: TRBV6-4; d_gene: TRBD2; abundance: -; j_gene: TRBJ2-3; CDR3nt: TGTGCCAGCAGCCAAGCGGGGGGTTCTAATACGCAGTATTTT; CDR3aa: CASSQAGGSNTQYF
v_gene: TRBV7-2; d_gene: -; abundance: -; j_gene: TRBJ2-7; CDR3nt: TGTGCCAGCAGCAAGGTGTCCGCGTCAGGGGAGCAGTACTTC; CDR3aa: CASSKVSASGEQYF
v_gene: TRBV6-5; d_gene: -; abundance: -; j_gene: TRBJ1-4; CDR3nt: TGTGCCAGCAGCCTGGGCGGCATTAATGAAAAACTGTTTTTT; CDR3aa: CASSLGGINEKLFF
v_gene: TRBV19; d_gene: -; abundance: -; j_gene: TRBJ1-5; CDR3nt: TGTGCCAGTAGTATGGTCCTCAATCAGCCCCAGCATTTT; CDR3aa: CASSMVLNQPQHF